This entry lists 11 T cell receptor beta chains sequenced from one sample in a study of T cells after yellow fever vaccination. TCRdb recomputed calls from the 5' RACE reads with MiXCR, one row per CDR3 protein. This sample has 60,000 or so distinct CDR3 sequences, with roughly 7.4% found just once. The sample consisted of CD8+ T cells sorted from PBMCs, taken on the day of the first yellow fever vaccination. The receptor source for this set is a man between 18 and 35 years old who received the YFV17D yellow fever vaccine.

This clonotype was recorded only once. Compared with germline, one end of the junction differs, possibly owing to a read error. The chain combines TRBV3-1 with TRBJ2-3, with no clear D. The CDR3 totals 15 residues. Germline V CDR1 and CDR2: LGHDT, YNNKEL (reference sequence). The CDR3 DNA reads TGTGCCACCAGCCAAGATATAGGCAGAAGAGATACGCAGTATTTT. This codes for CATSQDIGRRDTQYF.

This rearrangement joins TRBV7-9 to TRBJ2-4; D unclear. The germline V gene has CDR1 SEHNR and CDR2 FQNEAQ (reference sequence). V lost 3 bases, J lost 1 base, and 7 bases lay in between. The CDR3 extends over 14 amino acids. The CDR3 region has the DNA TGTGCCAGCAGCTTTTCGTGGGCCAAAAACATTCAGTACTTC. As protein: CASSFSWAKNIQYF.

The V gene is TRBV7-2, the J gene TRBJ2-5, with a weak D call TRBD1 (6 bases). V lost 2 bases to trimming and J lost 2 bases, with 15 bases between them. The CDR3 is 16 residues long. Germline V gives CDR1 SGHTA, CDR2 FQGNSA. In nucleotides, the CDR3 is TGTGCCAGCAGCTTATTTGAGGGGGTAGGACAAGAGACCCAGTACTTC. Its translation is CASSLFEGVGQETQYF.

This clonotype was recorded a few times. The chain employs TRBV29-1 and TRBJ2-3, with 12 positions matching TRBD2. Germline V gene data show CDR1 as SQVTM and CDR2 as ANQGSEA. Trimming cost V 7 bases and J 4 bases; bases outside gene matches: 18. The CDR3 loop spans 18 amino acids. The chain's CDR3 is CSALLWASGGASADTQYF. In nucleotides, the CDR3 is TGCAGCGCTCTCCTGTGGGCTAGCGGGGGGGCCTCGGCAGATACGCAGTATTTT.

The V and J genes are TRBV12-3 or TRBV12-4 and TRBJ2-1, with a possible D match to TRBD1 (6 bases). Trimming took 4 bases from V and 5 from J, leaving 12 bases between them. The CDR3 consists of 14 residues. CDR3 sequence reads: CASSSRYRDNEQFF. The DNA for the CDR3 is TGTGCCAGCAGTTCAAGGTACAGGGACAATGAGCAGTTCTTC.

This clonotype was recorded many times. The chain recombines TRBV5-1 with TRBJ2-7, with D possibly being TRBD1 or TRBD2 (5 bases each). The CDR3 runs to 14 residues. V lost 4 bases, J lost 4 bases, and 15 bases lay in between. CDR1 and CDR2 from the germline V gene are SGHRS and YFSETQ. The CDR3 DNA reads TGCGCCAGCAGCGTGAGGGCAGGGAATTACGAGCAGTACTTC. This encodes CASSVRAGNYEQYF.

This clonotype occurred many times. The gene calls are TRBV29-1 and TRBJ2-2; the D is unclear. Germline lookup yields CDR1 SQVTM and CDR2 ANQGSEA. V was trimmed by 5 bases and J by 3 bases, leaving 1 base between them. The CDR3 spans 10 residues. CDR3 protein: CSVYTGELFF. CDR3 coding DNA: TGCAGCGTTTACACCGGGGAGCTGTTTTTT.

This clonotype has a handful of counts. This chain uses TRBV4-1 with TRBJ1-4; D call uncertain. The CDR3 totals 11 residues. With 4 bases removed from V and 14 bases from J, the gap between germline ends came to 11 bases. Germline CDR1 MGHRA, CDR2 YSYEKL. The CDR3 region is CASSLETRLFF. Here the CDR3 DNA reads TGCGCCAGCAGCCTTGAGACCCGGCTGTTTTTT.

This clonotype has at least ten counts. The chain combines TRBV12-3 or TRBV12-4 with TRBJ2-7; D unclear. V gave up 6 bases and J gave up 0 bases, with 6 bases separating them. The CDR3 runs to 12 residues. The CDR3 DNA reads TGTGCCAGCAGCTCAATCTCCTACGAGCAGTACTTC. Translated, it gives CASSSISYEQYF.

This clonotype was recorded at least ten times. J is TRBJ2-1 and V is TRBV3-1; a possible D gene is TRBD1 (6 bases). The V end lost 1 base, the J end lost 0 bases, and 16 bases lay between the germline ends. Looked up from germline, CDR1 is LGHDT and CDR2 is YNNKEL (reference sequence). This CDR3 comprises 18 residues. Here the CDR3 reads CASSQVSIGGSSYNEQFF. In DNA, the CDR3 is TGTGCCAGCAGCCAAGTCTCTATAGGGGGAAGCTCCTACAATGAGCAGTTCTTC.

This clonotype was seen only a few times. The chain recombines TRBV3-1 with TRBJ1-2; D possibly corresponds to TRBD1 (5 bases). The germline V and J ends were trimmed by 3 bases and 5 bases, with 10 bases remaining between them. Germline CDR1 and CDR2: LGHDT and YNNKEL (reference sequence). CDR3 length equals 13 residues. The CDR3 spells CASSHPGGYGYTF. CDR3 DNA sequence: TGTGCCAGCAGCCACCCGGGGGGATATGGCTACACCTTC.